A few counts support the clone carrying this TCR beta chain. Its cognate antigen is unknown. CDR1 and CDR2 (germline): MNHNY, SVGAGI (reference sequence). The CDR3 sequence is 17 residues long. Unmatched junction bases numbered 9, after V lost 0 bases and J lost 5 bases. This sample is part of a study of T-cell memory formation after mild COVID-19. Regarding the study as a whole: Pre-infection memory contained some responding clones, which suggested that cross-reactive memory had joined. A second wave expanding day 15 to 37 was CD4+-biased; contracting clones were balanced. The study found contracting CD4+ clones mainly in CM and EM and contracting CD8+ clones in EMRA.

5'RACE primed at constant segments yielded TCR alpha and TCR beta cDNA libraries bearing sample barcodes and UMIs. TCRdb reanalysed the 5' RACE reads using MiXCR and keeps one entry per CDR3 protein. The profile covers about 340,000 distinct CDR3 sequences, with 13% to 15% appearing a single time and around 21% taken by the ten largest. The gene calls are TRBV6-6 and TRBJ2-1, with 8 positions matching TRBD1. The receptor comes from a man younger than 35 who had mild COVID-19 (a few samples of this study predate the infection). Cell type and time point are not known. What was sequenced was PBMCs or a T cell subset sorted from them (not recorded which). The DNA for the CDR3 is TGTGCCAGCAGTTACTCGATTTCGGACAGGGCCCACAATGAGCAGTTCTTC. Translation gives CASSYSISDRAHNEQFF.